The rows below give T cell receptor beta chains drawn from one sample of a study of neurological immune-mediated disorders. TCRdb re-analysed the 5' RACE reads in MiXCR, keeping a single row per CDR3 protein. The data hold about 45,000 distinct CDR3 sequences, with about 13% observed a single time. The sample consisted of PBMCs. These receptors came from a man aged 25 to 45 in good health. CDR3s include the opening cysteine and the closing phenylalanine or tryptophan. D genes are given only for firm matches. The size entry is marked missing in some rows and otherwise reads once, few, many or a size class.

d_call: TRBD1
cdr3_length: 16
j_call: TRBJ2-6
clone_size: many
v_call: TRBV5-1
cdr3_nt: TGCGCCAGCAGCTTGGAGGGACAGGGAAGGGCCAACGTCCTGACTTTC
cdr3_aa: CASSLEGQGRANVLTF

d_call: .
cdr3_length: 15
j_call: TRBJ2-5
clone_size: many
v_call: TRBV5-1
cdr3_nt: TGCGCCAGCAGCTTGGTTGCTACCTTGGAAGAGACCCAGTACTTC
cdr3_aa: CASSLVATLEETQYF

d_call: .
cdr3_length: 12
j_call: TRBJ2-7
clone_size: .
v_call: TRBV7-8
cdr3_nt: TGTGCCAGCAGCTTAGGGGGGCAAGAGCAGTACTTC
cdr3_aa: CASSLGGQEQYF

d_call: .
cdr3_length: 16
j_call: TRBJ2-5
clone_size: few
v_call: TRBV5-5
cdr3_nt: TGTGCCAGCAGCTTATGGTCTTTTGCGGGTCAAGAGACCCAGTACTTC
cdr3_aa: CASSLWSFAGQETQYF

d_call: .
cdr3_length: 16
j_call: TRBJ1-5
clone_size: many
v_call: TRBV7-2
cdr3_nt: TGTGCCAGCAGCTTAGTAGGGGCGGGGGGCTGGCAGCCCCAGCATTTT
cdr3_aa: CASSLVGAGGWQPQHF

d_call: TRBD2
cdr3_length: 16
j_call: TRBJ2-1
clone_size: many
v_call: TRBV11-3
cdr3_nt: TGTGCCAGCAGCCGAGAGGGTTTAGCGGGATTCAATGAGCAGTTCTTC
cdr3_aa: CASSREGLAGFNEQFF

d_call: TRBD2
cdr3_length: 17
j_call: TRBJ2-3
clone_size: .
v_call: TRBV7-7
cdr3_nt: TGTGCCAGCAGCCCGGGACTAGCGGGATCTAGCACAGATACGCAGTATTTT
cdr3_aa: CASSPGLAGSSTDTQYF

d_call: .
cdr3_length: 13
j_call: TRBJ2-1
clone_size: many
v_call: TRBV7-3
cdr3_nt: TGTGCCAGCAGCTTAACGGATAGCGCGGAGCAGTTCTTC
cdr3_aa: CASSLTDSAEQFF

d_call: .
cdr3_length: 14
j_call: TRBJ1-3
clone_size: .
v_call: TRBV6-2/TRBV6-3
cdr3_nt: TGTGCCAGCAGTTACGGGGGAACTGGAAACACCATATATTTT
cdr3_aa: CASSYGGTGNTIYF

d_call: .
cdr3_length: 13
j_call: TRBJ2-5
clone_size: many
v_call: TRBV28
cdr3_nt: TGTGCCAGCAGTAGGTCGCAGCAAGAGACCCAGTACTTC
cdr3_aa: CASSRSQQETQYF

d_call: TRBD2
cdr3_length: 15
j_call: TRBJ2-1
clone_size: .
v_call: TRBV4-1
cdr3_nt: TGCGCCAGCAGCCCTAGCGGGATGACCTACAATGAGCAGTTCTTC
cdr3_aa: CASSPSGMTYNEQFF

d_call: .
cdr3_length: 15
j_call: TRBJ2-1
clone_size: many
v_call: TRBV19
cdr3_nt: TGTGCCAGTAGTATGAGAATCGGACAGAACAATGAGCAGTTCTTC
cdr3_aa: CASSMRIGQNNEQFF

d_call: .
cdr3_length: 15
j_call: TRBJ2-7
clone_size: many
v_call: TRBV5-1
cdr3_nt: TGCGCCAGCAGCTCCACCGGACAGTCTTCCTACGAGCAGTACTTC
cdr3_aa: CASSSTGQSSYEQYF

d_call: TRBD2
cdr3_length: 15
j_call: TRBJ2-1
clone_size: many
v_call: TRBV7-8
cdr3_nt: TGTGCCAGCAGCGCCGGGACTAGCGGTATCAATGAGCAGTTCTTC
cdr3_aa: CASSAGTSGINEQFF

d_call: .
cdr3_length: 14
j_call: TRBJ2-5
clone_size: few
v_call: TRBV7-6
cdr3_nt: TGTGCCAGCAGCTTAGGATCGCTGCAAGAGACCCAGTACTTC
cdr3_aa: CASSLGSLQETQYF